Listed here is a single T cell receptor beta chain. V was trimmed by 5 bases and J by 7 bases, leaving 24 bases between them. Germline V gene sequence: CDR1 ENHRY, CDR2 SYGVKD. The CDR3 spans 16 residues. The record originates from a study of cytomegalovirus exposure and HLA in healthy donors. Study context: Membership in the Caucasian-associated ancestry cluster was found for around 85% of almost 400 genotyped donors.

This PCR relied on a set of 60 Vbeta primers and 13 Jbeta primers. TCRdb's table, derived via immunoSEQ multiplex PCR, lists solely in-frame clones and lacks some. Of around 130,000 clones listed, more than 80% are singletons. Sequencing input: PBMCs. The chain joins TRBV10-3 to TRBJ2-7; D may be TRBD2 (7 bases). This receptor was obtained from a man in his forties or fifties in good health and CMV-seronegative. The CDR3 sequence: CAISSVPGGPRSEQYF. The CDR3 DNA reads as TGTGCCATCAGTTCTGTCCCCGGGGGGCCCCGCTCAGAGCAGTACTTC.